The 17 T cell receptor beta chains listed next were all sequenced from one sample in a study of T cells in Graves' hyperthyroidism and ophthalmopathy. What was amplified from RNA transcripts were TCR beta CDR3 regions. First-round RT-PCR with HTBI primers amplified the TCR CDR3 region. TCRdb used MiXCR to reprocess the multiplex PCR reads, holding one entry per CDR3 protein. The data show about 320,000 distinct CDR3 sequences, roughly 17% seen once. What was sequenced was blood. The receptors derive from a man aged 25 to 45 with Graves' hyperthyroidism.

This clonotype came up once. A much larger clone is a single base away; this may be a read error. V usage is TRBV20-1 and J usage is TRBJ2-7; TRBD2 agrees at 7 bases. CDR1 and CDR2 (germline): DFQATT, SNEGSKA (reference sequence). There are 18 residues in the CDR3. The junction had 22 bases not matched to a gene; V was cut back by 5 bases and J by 3 bases. This chain's CDR3 is CSAHSHPAGGWFSYEQYF. CDR3 DNA: TGCAGTGCTCACTCCCACCCGGCCGGGGGGTGGTTTAGCTACGAGCAGTACTTC.

There are many counts of this clonotype. The rearrangement uses TRBV11-2 and TRBJ2-7; D may be TRBD2 (7 bases). Germline V gene data show CDR1 as SGHAT and CDR2 as FQNNGV. The length of the CDR3 is 16 residues. The V end lost 5 bases, the J end lost 3 bases, and 20 bases lay between the germline ends. The CDR3 coding sequence is TGTGCCAGCAGCCAAAATCCGGGGGAGGGGGGCTACGAGCAGTACTTC. Translation gives CASSQNPGEGGYEQYF.

This clonotype was detected ten times or more. The chain recombines TRBV6-2 or TRBV6-3 with TRBJ2-3; 9 positions match TRBD2. The CDR3 length is 17 residues. V gave up 7 bases and J gave up 2 bases; unmatched junction bases: 13. Germline V gene sequence: CDR1 MNHEY, CDR2 SVGEGT. The CDR3 protein is CASTVRISGRFTDTQYF. CDR3 nucleotide sequence: TGTGCCAGCACCGTGCGGATTAGCGGGAGATTCACAGATACGCAGTATTTT.

As to this clonotype: This clone may be a read error of a much larger clone one base away. V gene TRBV7-9 combines with J gene TRBJ2-7, with 11 bases aligning to TRBD1. This CDR3 contains 16 residues. J was trimmed by 3 bases and V by 1 base; bases with no gene match: 5. Germline CDR1 SEHNR, CDR2 FQNEAQ (reference sequence). CDR3 DNA sequence: TGTGCCAGCAGCTTAGGGACAGGGGGCTACGTCTACGAGCAGTACTTC. The encoded protein is CASSLGTGGYVYEQYF.

V is TRBV10-3 and J is TRBJ2-5; D might be TRBD1 (6 bases). Germline lookup yields CDR1 ENHRY and CDR2 SYGVKD. V was trimmed by 0 bases and J by 5 bases, leaving 13 bases between them. The CDR3 contains 15 residues. The CDR3 is CAISESSGGAETQYF. CDR3 DNA: TGTGCCATCAGTGAGTCGAGTGGGGGCGCGGAGACCCAGTACTTC.

The chain carries TRBV10-3 and TRBJ2-3; D gene uncertain. V was shortened by 4 bases and J by 1 base, with 15 bases between the two germline ends. The V gene's germline CDR1 is ENHRY and CDR2 SYGVKD. The CDR3 consists of 16 residues. This CDR3 is CAISGHFREGTDTQYF. The CDR3 coding sequence is TGTGCCATCAGTGGGCACTTTCGAGAGGGCACAGATACGCAGTATTTT.

This clonotype has at least ten counts. The chain employs TRBV28 and TRBJ2-3; the D gene is possibly TRBD2 (6 bases). Per the germline V gene, CDR1 is MDHEN and CDR2 is SYDVKM. Trimming left V 3 bases short and J 4 bases short, with 11 bases between. The CDR3 contains 14 residues. The CDR3 DNA is TGTGCCAGCAGTTTCCTGGGGAGGTCAGATACGCAGTATTTT. Protein product: CASSFLGRSDTQYF. Looking up the rest from reference TRBV28 and TRBJ2-3 gives the full variable domain: DVKVTQSSRYLVKRTGEKVFLECVQDMDHENMFWYRQDPGLGLRLIYFSYDVKMKEKGDIPEGYSVSREKKERFSLILESASTNQTSMYLCASSFLGRSDTQYFGPGTRLTVL.

About this clonotype itself: An end of the junction differs from the germline gene, which may be a read error. The chain uses TRBV20-1 and TRBJ2-3; maybe TRBD1 (6 bases). The CDR3 contains 13 residues. Germline CDR1 and CDR2: DFQATT and SNEGSKA (reference sequence). Here the CDR3 DNA reads TGCAGTGCCCCAACGACAGGCACCGATACGCAGTATTTT. This translates into CSAPTTGTDTQYF.

This clonotype has ten or more counts. The chain recombines TRBV3-1 with TRBJ2-1; D gene unclear. CDR3 size: 14 residues. The V gene lost 3 bases and the J gene lost 6 bases, with 12 bases spanning the gap. From germline, CDR1 is LGHDT and CDR2 YNNKEL (reference sequence). Written as DNA, the CDR3 is TGTGCCAGCAGCCAGATCTGGTTTAGCAATGAGCAGTTCTTC. Translation gives CASSQIWFSNEQFF.

Ten or more counts support this clonotype. This sequence joins TRBV19 and TRBJ2-1, with D possibly TRBD2 on 5 matching bases. CDR1 is LNHDA, CDR2 SQIVND, per germline (reference sequence). Trimming shortened V by 4 bases and J by 4 bases, and 8 bases separated the two germline ends. This CDR3 is 13 amino acids long. This CDR3 is CASSTSGYNEQFF. For the CDR3, the DNA is TGTGCCAGTAGTACCTCGGGGTACAATGAGCAGTTCTTC.

This clonotype was picked up many times. V usage is TRBV18 and J usage is TRBJ2-7; D could derive from TRBD1 or TRBD2 (6 bases each). Trimming stripped 3 bases from V and 2 bases from J, with 8 bases between. CDR1 is KGHSH, CDR2 LQKENI, per germline. There are 13 residues in the CDR3. In DNA form, the CDR3 reads TGTGCCAGCTCACCGCGGGACACCTACGAGCAGTACTTC. The encoded protein is CASSPRDTYEQYF.

This clonotype was seen repeatedly, ten times or more. This chain joins TRBV27 and TRBJ2-5; the D is unclear. Germline CDR1 reads MNHEY; CDR2 reads SMNVEV (reference sequence). V lost 5 bases and J lost 0, with 13 bases in between. The CDR3 consists of 15 residues. CDR3 in DNA: TGTGCCAGCAGTCCGTTAGGATCGTACCAAGAGACCCAGTACTTC. Protein product: CASSPLGSYQETQYF.

This clonotype was observed many times. The gene calls are TRBV9 and TRBJ2-7, with D possibly TRBD2 on 6 matching bases. The CDR3 is 15 amino acids. The germline V gene has CDR1 SGDLS and CDR2 YYNGEE. V was pared by 0 bases and J by 4 bases, with 14 bases between. The CDR3: CASSVGTTSRYEQYF. CDR3 DNA sequence: TGTGCCAGCAGCGTAGGGACTACTTCGAGGTACGAGCAGTACTTC.

This clonotype was observed at least ten times. This chain connects TRBV18 to TRBJ1-6; no firm D call. CDR3 length: 15 amino acids. CDR1 and CDR2 (germline): KGHSH, LQKENI. V gave up 2 bases and J gave up 7 bases, with 12 bases separating them. The CDR3 coding sequence is TGTGCCAGCTCACCAGAGCGGGTTCAAAATTCACCCCTCCACTTT. As protein: CASSPERVQNSPLHF. The whole variable domain, filled in from reference TRBV18 and TRBJ1-6, reads NAGVMQNPRHLVRRRGQEARLRCSPMKGHSHVYWYRQLPEEGLKFMVYLQKENIIDESGMPKERFSAEFPKEGPSILRIQQVVRGDSAAYFCASSPERVQNSPLHFGNGTRLTVT.

This clonotype was picked up many times. The chain carries TRBV12-3 or TRBV12-4 and TRBJ1-4, with D unclear. Trimming cost V 2 bases and J 1 base, with 11 bases left between them. The CDR3 has 16 residues. CDR3 protein: CASSLSPDLTNEKLFF. As DNA, the CDR3 is TGTGCCAGCAGTTTAAGTCCCGACCTAACTAATGAAAAACTGTTTTTT.

This clonotype was detected ten times or more. The chain uses TRBV11-2 and TRBJ2-3; D not resolved. Germline V gene data show CDR1 as SGHAT and CDR2 as FQNNGV. This CDR3 is built from 13 residues. V gave up 5 bases and J gave up 6 bases, with 12 bases separating them. CDR3 loop: CASSPQVGDTQYF. The DNA of the CDR3 is TGTGCCAGCAGCCCACAAGTCGGGGATACGCAGTATTTT.

The CDR3 region is CASTPGTGYKETQYF. CDR3 nucleotide sequence: TGTGCCAGCACACCCGGGACAGGGTACAAAGAGACCCAGTACTTC. The rearrangement uses TRBV14 and TRBJ2-5, with 9 bases fitting TRBD1. The CDR3 spans 15 residues. Trimming took 7 bases from V and 3 from J; bases not matched to a gene: 9. Germline V gene data show CDR1 as SGHDN and CDR2 as FVKESK.